This TCR beta chain derives from a study of CD8 T cells in Susac syndrome. This clonotype has only one observation. Random hexamers primed reverse transcription of about 0.5 to 1 ug RNA. TCRdb re-analysed the immunoSEQ multiplex PCR reads in MiXCR, keeping a single row per CDR3 protein. The sample records about 250,000 distinct CDR3 sequences, around 95% being singletons. This receptor was taken from a human donor with multiple sclerosis. Material for sequencing was CD4+ T cells from PBMCs.

This chain's CDR3 is CAGGLAGPANTGELFF. CDR3 nucleotides: TGTGCCGGCGGACTAGCGGGGCCTGCGAACACCGGGGAGCTGTTTTTT. The genes are TRBV21-1 and TRBJ2-2; TRBD2 is the table's D call, not checked against the DNA. TRBV21-1 is recorded as a pseudogene. The CDR3 extends over 16 amino acids.